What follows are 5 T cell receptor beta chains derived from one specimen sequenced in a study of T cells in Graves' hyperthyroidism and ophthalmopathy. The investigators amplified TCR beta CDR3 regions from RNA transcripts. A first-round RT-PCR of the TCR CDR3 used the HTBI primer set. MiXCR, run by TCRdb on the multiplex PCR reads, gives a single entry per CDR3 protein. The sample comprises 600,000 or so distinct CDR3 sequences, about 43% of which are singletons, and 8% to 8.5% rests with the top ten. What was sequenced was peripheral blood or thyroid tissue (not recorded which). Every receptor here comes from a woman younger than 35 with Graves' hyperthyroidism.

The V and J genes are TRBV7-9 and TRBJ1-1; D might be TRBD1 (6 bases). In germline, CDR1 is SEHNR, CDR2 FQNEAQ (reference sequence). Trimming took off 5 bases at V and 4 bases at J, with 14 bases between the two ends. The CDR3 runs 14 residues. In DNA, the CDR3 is TGTGCCAGCAGCCCCCAGAGGGGGAGCACTGAAGCTTTCTTT. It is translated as CASSPQRGSTEAFF. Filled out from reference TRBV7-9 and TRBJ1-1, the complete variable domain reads DTGVSQNPRHKITKRGQNVTFRCDPISEHNRLYWYRQTLGQGPEFLTYFQNEAQLEKSRLLSDRFSAERPKGSFSTLEIQRTEQGDSAMYLCASSPQRGSTEAFFGQGTRLTVV.

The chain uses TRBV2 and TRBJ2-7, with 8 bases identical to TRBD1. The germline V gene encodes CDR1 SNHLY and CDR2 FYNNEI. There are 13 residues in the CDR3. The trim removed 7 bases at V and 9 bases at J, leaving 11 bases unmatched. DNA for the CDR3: TGTGCCAGCACTCCCCAGGGGGCCCACGGGCAGTACTTC. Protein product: CASTPQGAHGQYF. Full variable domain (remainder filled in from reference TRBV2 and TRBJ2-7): EPEVTQTPSHQVTQMGQEVILRCVPISNHLYFYWYRQILGQKVEFLVSFYNNEISEKSEIFDDQFSVERPDGSNFTLKIRSTKLEDSAMYFCASTPQGAHGQYFGPGTRLTVT.

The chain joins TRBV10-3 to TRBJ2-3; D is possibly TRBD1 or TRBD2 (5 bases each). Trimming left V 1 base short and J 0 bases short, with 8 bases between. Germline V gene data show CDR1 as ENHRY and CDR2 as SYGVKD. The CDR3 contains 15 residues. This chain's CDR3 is CAISEFRDSTDTQYF. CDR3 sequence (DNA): TGTGCCATCAGTGAGTTCCGGGACAGCACAGATACGCAGTATTTT.

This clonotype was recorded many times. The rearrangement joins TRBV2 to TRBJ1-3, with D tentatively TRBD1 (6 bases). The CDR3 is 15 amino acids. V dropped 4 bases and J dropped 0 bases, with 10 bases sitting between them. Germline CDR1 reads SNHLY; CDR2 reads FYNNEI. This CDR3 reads CASSGTVNSGNTIYF. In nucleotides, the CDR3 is TGTGCCAGCAGTGGGACAGTCAACTCTGGAAACACCATATATTTT.

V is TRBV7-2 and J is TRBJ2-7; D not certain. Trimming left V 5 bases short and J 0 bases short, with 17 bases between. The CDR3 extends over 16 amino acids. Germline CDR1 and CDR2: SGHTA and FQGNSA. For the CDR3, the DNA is TGTGCCAGCAGCCAAGTGGAGCGCCTGAGCTCCTACGAGCAGTACTTC. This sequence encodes CASSQVERLSSYEQYF.